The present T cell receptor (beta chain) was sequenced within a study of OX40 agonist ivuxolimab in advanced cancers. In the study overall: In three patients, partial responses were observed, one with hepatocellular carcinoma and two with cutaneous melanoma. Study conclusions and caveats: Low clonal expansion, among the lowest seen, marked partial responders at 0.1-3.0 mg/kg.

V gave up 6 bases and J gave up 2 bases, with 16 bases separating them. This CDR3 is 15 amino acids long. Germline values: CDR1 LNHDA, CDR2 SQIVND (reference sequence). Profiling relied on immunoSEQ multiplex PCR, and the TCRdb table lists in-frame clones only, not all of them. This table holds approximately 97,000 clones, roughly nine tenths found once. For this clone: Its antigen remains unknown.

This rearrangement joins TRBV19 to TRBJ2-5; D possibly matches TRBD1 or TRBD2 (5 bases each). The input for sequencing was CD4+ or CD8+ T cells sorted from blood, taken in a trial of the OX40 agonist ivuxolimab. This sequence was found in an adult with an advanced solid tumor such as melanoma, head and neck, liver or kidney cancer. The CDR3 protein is CASRSSGTTQETQYF. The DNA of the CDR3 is TGTGCCAGTAGAAGCTCCGGGACCACACAAGAGACCCAGTACTTC.